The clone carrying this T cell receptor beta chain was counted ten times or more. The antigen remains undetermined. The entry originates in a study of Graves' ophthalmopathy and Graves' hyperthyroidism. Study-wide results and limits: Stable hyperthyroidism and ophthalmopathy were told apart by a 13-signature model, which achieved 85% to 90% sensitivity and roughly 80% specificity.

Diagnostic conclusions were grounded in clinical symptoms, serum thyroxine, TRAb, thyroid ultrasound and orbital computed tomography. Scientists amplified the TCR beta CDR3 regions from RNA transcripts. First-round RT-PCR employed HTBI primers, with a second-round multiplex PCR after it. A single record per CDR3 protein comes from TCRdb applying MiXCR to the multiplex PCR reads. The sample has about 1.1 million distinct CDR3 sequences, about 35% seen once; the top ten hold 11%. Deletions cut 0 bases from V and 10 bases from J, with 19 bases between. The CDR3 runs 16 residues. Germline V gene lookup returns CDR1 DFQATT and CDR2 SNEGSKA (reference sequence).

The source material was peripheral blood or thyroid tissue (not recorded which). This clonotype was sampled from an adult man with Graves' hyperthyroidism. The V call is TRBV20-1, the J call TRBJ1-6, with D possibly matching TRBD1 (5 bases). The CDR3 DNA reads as TGCAGTGCTAGAGATCCCATTACTCACGGGGCCTCACCCCTCCACTTT. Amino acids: CSARDPITHGASPLHF.